This T cell receptor (beta chain) was recorded in a study of blood T cells in healthy people across ages. With regard to this clonotype: Its antigen is undetermined. One end of the junction is discordant with germline, which a read error may explain.

Combining a sample-barcoded 5' primer with a J-beta primer mix, a second PCR ran for about 7 to 11 cycles. TCRdb redid the calling of the 5' RACE reads with MiXCR, one entry per CDR3 protein. The data contain about 800,000 distinct CDR3 sequences, 46% of them seen just once; the ten biggest clones take up 15% to 20%. General study findings and limits: Older individuals had lower TCR beta diversity per million T cells (the decline was roughly linear). Long-lived donors carried more naive CD4+ cells and greater diversity than aged donors.

The CDR3 is made up of 11 amino acids. Germline CDR1 GTSNPN, CDR2 SVGIG (reference sequence). The chain has TRBV30 and TRBJ1-2; D gene uncertain. Specimen: blood. The receptor comes from an elderly man in good health. CDR3 region: CAGSVGDGYTF. CDR3 nucleotide sequence: TGTGCCGGGAGTGTCGGGGATGGCTACACCTTC.